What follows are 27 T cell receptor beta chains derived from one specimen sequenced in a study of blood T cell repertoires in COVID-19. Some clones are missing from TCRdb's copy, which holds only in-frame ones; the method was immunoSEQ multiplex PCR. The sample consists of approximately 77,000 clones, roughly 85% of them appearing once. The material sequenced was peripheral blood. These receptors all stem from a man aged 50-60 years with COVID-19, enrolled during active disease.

The CDR3 DNA is TGCGCCAGCAGTCAATTCGGGGTAAGACAGCCCCAGCATTTT. Translating gives CASSQFGVRQPQHF. V gene TRBV23-1 combines with J gene TRBJ1-5; unclear D gene. TRBV23-1 is labeled an ORF, and its function is uncertain. Trimming took off 1 base at V and 7 bases at J, with 11 bases between the two ends. This CDR3 is 14 amino acids long.

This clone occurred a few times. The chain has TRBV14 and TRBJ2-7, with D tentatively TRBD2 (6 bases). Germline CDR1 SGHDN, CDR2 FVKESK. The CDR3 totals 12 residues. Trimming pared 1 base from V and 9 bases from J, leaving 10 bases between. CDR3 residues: CASSQGGAGQYF. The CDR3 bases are TGTGCCAGCAGCCAAGGTGGAGCGGGGCAGTACTTC.

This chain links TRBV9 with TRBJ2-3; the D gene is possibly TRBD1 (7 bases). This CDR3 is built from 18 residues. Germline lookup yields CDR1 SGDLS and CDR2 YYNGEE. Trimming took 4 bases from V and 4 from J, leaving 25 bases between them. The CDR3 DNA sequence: TGTGCCAGCAGCATAACCCCCCAGGGGGAGGAGAGGGCAGATACGCAGTATTTT. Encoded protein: CASSITPQGEERADTQYF.

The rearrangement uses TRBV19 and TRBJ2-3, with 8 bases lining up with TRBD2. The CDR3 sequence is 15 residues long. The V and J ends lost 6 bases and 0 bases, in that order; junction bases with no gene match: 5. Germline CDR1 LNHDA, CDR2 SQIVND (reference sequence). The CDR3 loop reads CASRKLAASTDTQYF. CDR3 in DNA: TGTGCCAGTAGAAAACTAGCGGCTAGCACAGATACGCAGTATTTT.

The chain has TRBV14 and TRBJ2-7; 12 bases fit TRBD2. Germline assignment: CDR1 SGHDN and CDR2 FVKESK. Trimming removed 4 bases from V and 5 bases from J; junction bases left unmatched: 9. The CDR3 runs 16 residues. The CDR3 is CASSPLTSGSLHEQYF. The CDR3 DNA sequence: TGTGCCAGCAGCCCCCTGACTAGCGGGAGTCTCCACGAGCAGTACTTC.

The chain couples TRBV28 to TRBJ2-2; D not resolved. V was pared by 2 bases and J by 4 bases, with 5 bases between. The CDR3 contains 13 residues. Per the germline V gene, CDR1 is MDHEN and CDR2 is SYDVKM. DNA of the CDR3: TGTGCCAGCAGTTTAGAGTTCACCGGGGAGCTGTTTTTT. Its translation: CASSLEFTGELFF.

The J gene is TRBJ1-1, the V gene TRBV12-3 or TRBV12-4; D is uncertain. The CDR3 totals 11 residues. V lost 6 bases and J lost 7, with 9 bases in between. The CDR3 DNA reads TGTGCCAGCAGAGTCCGAGGTGAAGCTTTCTTT. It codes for CASRVRGEAFF.

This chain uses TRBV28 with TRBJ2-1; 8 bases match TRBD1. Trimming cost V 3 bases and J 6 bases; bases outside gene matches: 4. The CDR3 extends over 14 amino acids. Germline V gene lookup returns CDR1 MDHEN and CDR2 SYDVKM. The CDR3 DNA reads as TGTGCCAGCAGTTTTGGGACAGGAGGCAATGAGCAGTTCTTC. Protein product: CASSFGTGGNEQFF.

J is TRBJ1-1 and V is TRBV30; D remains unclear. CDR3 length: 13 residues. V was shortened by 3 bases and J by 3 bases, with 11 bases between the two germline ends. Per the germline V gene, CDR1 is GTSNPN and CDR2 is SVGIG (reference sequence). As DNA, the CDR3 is TGTGCCTGGAGGGGAGGGCCCTACACTGAAGCTTTCTTT. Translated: CAWRGGPYTEAFF.

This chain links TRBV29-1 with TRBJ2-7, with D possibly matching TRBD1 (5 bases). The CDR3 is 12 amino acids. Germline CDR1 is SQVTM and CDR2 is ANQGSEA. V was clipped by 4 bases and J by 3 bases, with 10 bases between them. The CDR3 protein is CSVGTSNYEQYF. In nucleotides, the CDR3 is TGCAGCGTTGGGACATCGAACTACGAGCAGTACTTC.

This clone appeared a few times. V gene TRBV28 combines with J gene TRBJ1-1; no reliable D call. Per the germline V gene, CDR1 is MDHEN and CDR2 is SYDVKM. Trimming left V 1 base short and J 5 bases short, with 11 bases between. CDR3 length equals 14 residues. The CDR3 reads CASSLLGGRTEAFF. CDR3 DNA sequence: TGTGCCAGCAGTTTATTGGGAGGGAGAACTGAAGCTTTCTTT.

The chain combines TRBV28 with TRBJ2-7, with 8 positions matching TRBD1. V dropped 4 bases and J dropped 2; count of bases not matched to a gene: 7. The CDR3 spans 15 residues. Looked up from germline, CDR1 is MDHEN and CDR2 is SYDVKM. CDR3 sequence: CASSSLNRGAYEQYF. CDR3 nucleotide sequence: TGTGCCAGCAGTTCACTAAACAGGGGGGCCTACGAGCAGTACTTC.

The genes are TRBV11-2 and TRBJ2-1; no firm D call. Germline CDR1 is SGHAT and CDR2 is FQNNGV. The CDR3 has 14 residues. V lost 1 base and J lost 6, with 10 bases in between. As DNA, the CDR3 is TGTGCCAGCAGCTTAGCTCAGACTGTCAATGAGCAGTTCTTC. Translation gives CASSLAQTVNEQFF.

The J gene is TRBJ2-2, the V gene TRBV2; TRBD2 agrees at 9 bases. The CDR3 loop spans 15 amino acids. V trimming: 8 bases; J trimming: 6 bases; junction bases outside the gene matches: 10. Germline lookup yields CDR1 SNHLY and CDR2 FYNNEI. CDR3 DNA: TGTGCCAGCGGTGGCGGGAGGGCCTCTGCCGGGGAGCTGTTTTTT. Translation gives CASGGGRASAGELFF.

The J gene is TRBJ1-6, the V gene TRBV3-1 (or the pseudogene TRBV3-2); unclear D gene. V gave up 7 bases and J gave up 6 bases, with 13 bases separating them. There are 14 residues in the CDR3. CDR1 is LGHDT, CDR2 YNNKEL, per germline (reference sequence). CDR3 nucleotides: TGTGCCAGCACCCGTGTTGGAGGTAATTCACCCCTCCACTTT. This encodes CASTRVGGNSPLHF.

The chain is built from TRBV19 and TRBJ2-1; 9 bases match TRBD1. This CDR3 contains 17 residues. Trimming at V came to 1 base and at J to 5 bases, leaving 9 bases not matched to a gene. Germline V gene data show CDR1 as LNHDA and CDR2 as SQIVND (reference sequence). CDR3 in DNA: TGTGCCAGTAGTATAGGGGACAGGGCAGCGGGAAACAATGAGCAGTTCTTC. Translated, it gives CASSIGDRAAGNNEQFF.

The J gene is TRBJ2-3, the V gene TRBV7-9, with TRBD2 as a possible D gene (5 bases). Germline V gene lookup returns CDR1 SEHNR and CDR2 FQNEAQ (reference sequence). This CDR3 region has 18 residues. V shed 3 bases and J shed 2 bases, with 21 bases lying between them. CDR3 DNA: TGTGCCAGCAGCTTGAAACACCCCGGAGGACTCAACACAGATACGCAGTATTTT. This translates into CASSLKHPGGLNTDTQYF. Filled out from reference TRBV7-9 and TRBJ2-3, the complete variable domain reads DTGVSQNPRHKITKRGQNVTFRCDPISEHNRLYWYRQTLGQGPEFLTYFQNEAQLEKSRLLSDRFSAERPKGSFSTLEIQRTEQGDSAMYLCASSLKHPGGLNTDTQYFGPGTRLTVL.

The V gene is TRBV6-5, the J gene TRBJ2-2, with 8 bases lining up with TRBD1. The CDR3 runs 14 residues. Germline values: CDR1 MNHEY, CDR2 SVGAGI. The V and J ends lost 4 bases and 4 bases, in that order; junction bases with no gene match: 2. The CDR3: CASSWGQVTGELFF. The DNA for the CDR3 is TGTGCCAGCAGTTGGGGACAGGTCACCGGGGAGCTGTTTTTT.

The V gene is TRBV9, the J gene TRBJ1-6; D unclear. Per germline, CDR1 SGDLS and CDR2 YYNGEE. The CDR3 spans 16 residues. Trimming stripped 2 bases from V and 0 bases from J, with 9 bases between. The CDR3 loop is CASSVSRSSYNSPLHF. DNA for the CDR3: TGTGCCAGCAGCGTTTCGAGGAGCTCCTATAATTCACCCCTCCACTTT.

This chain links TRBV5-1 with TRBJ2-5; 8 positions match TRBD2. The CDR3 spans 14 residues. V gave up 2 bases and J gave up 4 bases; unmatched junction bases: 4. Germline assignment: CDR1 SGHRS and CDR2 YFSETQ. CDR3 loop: CASSLGAGGETQYF. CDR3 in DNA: TGCGCCAGCAGCTTAGGGGCGGGAGGAGAGACCCAGTACTTC. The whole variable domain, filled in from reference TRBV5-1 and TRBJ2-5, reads KAGVTQTPRYLIKTRGQQVTLSCSPISGHRSVSWYQQTPGQGLQFLFEYFSETQRNKGNFPGRFSGRQFSNSRSEMNVSTLELGDSALYLCASSLGAGGETQYFGPGTRLLVL.

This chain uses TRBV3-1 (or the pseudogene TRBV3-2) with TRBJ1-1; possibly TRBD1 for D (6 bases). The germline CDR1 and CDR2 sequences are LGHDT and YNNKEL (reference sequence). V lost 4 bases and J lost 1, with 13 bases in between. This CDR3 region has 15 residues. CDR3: CASSLGGHGNTEAFF. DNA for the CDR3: TGTGCCAGCAGCCTAGGGGGACACGGGAACACTGAAGCTTTCTTT.

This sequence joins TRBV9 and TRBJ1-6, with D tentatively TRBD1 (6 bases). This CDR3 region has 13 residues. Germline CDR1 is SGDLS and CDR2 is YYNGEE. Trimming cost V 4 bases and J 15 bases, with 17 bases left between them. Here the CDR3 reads CASSTGQFAGLHF. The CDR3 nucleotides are TGTGCCAGCAGCACCGGACAGTTCGCGGGCCTCCACTTT.

CDR3 DNA: TGTGCCAGCAGCGTAGGGGCCGGCAAGAACACTGAAGCTTTCTTT. This sequence encodes CASSVGAGKNTEAFF. This sequence joins TRBV9 and TRBJ1-1; D not resolved. The CDR3 is 15 residues long. Germline lookup yields CDR1 SGDLS and CDR2 YYNGEE. Trimming took off 0 bases at V and 1 base at J, with 10 bases between the two ends.

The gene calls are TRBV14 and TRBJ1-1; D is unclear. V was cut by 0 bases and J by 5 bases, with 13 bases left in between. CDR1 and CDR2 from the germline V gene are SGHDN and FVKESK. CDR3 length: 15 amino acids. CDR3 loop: CASSQEGRWGTEAFF. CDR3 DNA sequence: TGTGCCAGCAGCCAAGAGGGGAGGTGGGGAACTGAAGCTTTCTTT.

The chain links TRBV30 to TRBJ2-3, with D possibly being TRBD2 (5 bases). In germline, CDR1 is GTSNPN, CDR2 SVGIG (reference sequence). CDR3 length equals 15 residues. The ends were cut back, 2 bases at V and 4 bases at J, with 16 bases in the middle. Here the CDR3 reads CAWSSGGRKADTQYF. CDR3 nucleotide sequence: TGTGCCTGGAGTTCTGGTGGGAGAAAGGCAGATACGCAGTATTTT. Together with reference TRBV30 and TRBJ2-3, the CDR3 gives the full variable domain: SQTIHQWPATLVQPVGSPLSLECTVEGTSNPNLYWYRQAAGRGLQLLFYSVGIGQISSEVPQNLSASRPQDRQFILSSKKLLLSDSGFYLCAWSSGGRKADTQYFGPGTRLTVL.

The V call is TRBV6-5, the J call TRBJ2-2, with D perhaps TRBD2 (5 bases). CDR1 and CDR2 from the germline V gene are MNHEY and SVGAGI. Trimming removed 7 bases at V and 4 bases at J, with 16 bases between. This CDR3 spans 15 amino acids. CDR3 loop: CASINGVTGTGELFF. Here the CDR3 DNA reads TGTGCCAGCATCAACGGGGTGACGGGCACCGGGGAGCTGTTTTTT.

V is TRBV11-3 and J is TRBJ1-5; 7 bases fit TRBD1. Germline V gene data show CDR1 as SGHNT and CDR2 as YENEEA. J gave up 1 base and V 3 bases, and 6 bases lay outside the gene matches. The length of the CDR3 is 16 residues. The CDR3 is CASSFHDRESNQPQHF. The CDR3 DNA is TGTGCCAGCAGCTTCCACGACAGGGAAAGCAATCAGCCCCAGCATTTT.